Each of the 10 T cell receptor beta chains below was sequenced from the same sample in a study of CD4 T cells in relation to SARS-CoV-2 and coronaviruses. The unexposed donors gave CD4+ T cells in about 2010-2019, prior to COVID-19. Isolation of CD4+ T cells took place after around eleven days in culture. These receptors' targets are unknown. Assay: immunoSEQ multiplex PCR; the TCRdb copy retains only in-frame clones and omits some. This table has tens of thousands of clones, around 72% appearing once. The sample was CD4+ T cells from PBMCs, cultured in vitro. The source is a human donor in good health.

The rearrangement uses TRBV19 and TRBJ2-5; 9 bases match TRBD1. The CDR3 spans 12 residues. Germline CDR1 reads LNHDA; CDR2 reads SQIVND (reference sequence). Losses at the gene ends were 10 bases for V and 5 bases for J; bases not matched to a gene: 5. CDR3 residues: CATRDRVETQYF. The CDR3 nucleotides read TGTGCCACCCGGGACAGGGTGGAGACCCAGTACTTC. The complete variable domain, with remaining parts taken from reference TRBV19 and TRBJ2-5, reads DGGITQSPKYLFRKEGQNVTLSCEQNLNHDAMYWYRQDPGQGLRLIYYSQIVNDFQKGDIAEGYSVSREKKESFPLTVTSAQKNPTAFYLCATRDRVETQYFGPGTRLLVL.

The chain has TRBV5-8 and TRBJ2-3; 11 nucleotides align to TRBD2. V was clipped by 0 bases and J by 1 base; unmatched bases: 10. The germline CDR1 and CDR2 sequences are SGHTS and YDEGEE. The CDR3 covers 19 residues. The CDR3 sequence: CASSLGSGRAGFGTDTQYF. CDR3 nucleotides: TGTGCCAGCAGCTTGGGTAGCGGGAGGGCCGGTTTCGGCACAGATACGCAGTATTTT.

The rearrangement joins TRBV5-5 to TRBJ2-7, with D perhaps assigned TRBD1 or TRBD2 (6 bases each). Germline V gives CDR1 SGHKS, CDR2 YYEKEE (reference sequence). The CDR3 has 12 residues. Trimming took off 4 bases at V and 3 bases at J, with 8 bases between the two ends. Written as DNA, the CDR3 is TGTGCCAGCAGCGGAGGGGGCTACGAGCAGTACTTC. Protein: CASSGGGYEQYF.

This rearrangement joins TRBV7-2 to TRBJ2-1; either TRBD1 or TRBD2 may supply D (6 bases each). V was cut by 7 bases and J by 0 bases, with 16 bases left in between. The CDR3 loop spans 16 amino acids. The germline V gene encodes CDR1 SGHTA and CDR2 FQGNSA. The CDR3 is CASIVTGGSSYNEQFF. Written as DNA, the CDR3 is TGTGCCAGCATCGTAACCGGGGGCAGCTCCTACAATGAGCAGTTCTTC.

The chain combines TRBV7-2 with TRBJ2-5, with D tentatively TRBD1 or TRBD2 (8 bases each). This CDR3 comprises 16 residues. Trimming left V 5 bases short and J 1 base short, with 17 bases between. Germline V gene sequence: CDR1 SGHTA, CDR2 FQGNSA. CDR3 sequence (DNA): TGTGCCAGCAGCCAGGGGGCGGGAGGACGCCAAGAGACCCAGTACTTC. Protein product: CASSQGAGGRQETQYF.

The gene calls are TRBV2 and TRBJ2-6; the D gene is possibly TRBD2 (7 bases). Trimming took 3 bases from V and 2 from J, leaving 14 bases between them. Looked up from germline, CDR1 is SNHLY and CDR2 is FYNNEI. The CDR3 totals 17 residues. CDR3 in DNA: TGTGCCAGCAGTGAGTTGCGGGGGCGGGCTGGGGCCAACGTCCTGACTTTC. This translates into CASSELRGRAGANVLTF.

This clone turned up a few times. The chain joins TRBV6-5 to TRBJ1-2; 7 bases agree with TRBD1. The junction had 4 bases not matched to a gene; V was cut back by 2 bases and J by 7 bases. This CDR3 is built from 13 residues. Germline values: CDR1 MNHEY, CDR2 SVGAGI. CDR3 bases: TGTGCCAGCAGTTACAGGGGGCAGGGTGGCTACACCTTC. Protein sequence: CASSYRGQGGYTF.

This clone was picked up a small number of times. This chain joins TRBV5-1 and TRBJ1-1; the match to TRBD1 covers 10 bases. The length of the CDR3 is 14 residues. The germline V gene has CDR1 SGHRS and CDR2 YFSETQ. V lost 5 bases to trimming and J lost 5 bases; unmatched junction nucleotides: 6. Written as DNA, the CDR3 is TGCGCCAGCAGACCTAGGACAGGGGGTACTGAAGCTTTCTTT. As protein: CASRPRTGGTEAFF. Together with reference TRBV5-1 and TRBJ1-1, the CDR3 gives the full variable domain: KAGVTQTPRYLIKTRGQQVTLSCSPISGHRSVSWYQQTPGQGLQFLFEYFSETQRNKGNFPGRFSGRQFSNSRSEMNVSTLELGDSALYLCASRPRTGGTEAFFGQGTRLTVV.

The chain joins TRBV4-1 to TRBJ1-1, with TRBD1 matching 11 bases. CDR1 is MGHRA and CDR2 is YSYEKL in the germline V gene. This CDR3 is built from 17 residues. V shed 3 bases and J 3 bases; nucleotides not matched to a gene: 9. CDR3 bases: TGCGCCAGCAGCCACCTCGGACAGGGGGCGTTAGACACTGAAGCTTTCTTT. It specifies CASSHLGQGALDTEAFF.

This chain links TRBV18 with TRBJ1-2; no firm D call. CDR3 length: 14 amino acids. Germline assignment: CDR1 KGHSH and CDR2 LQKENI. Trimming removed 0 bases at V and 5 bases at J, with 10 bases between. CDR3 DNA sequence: TGTGCCAGCTCACCACCGGTACGGGGTTATGGCTACACCTTC. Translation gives CASSPPVRGYGYTF.